Sequencing of this T cell receptor beta chain was carried out in a study of blood T cell repertoires in COVID-19. Measured with immunoSEQ multiplex PCR; TCRdb has only the in-frame clones, and not every one. The data hold 29,000 or so clones, with about 89% observed a single time. The germline V gene has CDR1 MNHEY and CDR2 SMNVEV (reference sequence). V shed 0 bases, J shed 12 bases, and the junction held 5 bases outside the gene matches. CDR3 length: 13 amino acids. Input material: peripheral blood. The chain links TRBV27 to TRBJ2-1, with 7 bases that match TRBD2. The source is a human donor in a cohort sampled during active COVID-19. The CDR3 coding sequence is TGTGCCAGCAGTTTATCTCGCGGGGGACTGCAGTTCTTC. Protein sequence: CASSLSRGGLQFF.